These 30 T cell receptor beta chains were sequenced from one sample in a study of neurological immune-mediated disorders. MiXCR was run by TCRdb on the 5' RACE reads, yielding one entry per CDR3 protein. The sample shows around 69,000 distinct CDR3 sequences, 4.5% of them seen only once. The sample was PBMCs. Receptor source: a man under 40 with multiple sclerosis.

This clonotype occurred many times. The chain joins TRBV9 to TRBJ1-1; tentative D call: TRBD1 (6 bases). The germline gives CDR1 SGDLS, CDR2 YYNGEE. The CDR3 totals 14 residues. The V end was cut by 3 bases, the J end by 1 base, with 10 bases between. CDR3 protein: CASSATGQNTEAFF. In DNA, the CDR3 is TGTGCCAGCAGCGCCACGGGACAGAACACTGAAGCTTTCTTT.

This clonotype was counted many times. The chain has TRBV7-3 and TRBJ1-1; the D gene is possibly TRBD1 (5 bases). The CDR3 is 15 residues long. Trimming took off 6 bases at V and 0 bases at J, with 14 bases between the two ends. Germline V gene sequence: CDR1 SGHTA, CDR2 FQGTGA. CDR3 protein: CASSEYRDLNTEAFF. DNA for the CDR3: TGTGCCAGCAGTGAGTACCGGGACCTGAACACTGAAGCTTTCTTT.

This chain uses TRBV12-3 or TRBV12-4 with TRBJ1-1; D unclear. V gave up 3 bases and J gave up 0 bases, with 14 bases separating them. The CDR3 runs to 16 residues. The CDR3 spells CASSLADNGLNTEAFF. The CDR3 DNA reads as TGTGCCAGCAGTTTGGCAGACAACGGTCTGAACACTGAAGCTTTCTTT.

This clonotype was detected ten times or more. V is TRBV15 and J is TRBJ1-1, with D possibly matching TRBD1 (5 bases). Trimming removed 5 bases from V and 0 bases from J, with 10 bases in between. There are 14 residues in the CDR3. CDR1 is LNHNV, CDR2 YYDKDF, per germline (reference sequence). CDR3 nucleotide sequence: TGTGCCACCAGCTGGGGGACGATGAACACTGAAGCTTTCTTT. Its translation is CATSWGTMNTEAFF.

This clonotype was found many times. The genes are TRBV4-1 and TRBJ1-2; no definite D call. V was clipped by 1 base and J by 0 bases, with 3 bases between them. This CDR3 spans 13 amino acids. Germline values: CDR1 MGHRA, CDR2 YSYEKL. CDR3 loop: CASSQATNYGYTF. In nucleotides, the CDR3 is TGCGCCAGCAGCCAAGCCACTAACTATGGCTACACCTTC.

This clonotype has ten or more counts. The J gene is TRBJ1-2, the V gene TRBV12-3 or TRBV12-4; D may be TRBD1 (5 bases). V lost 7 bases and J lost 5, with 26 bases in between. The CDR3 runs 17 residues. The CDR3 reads CASTSPGGEGGWYGYTF. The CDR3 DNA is TGTGCCAGCACCTCACCCGGGGGGGAGGGCGGATGGTATGGCTACACCTTC.

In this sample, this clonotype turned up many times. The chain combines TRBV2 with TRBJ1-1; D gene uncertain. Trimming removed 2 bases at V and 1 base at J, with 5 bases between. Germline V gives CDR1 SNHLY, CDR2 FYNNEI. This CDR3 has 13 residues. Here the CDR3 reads CASSELENTEAFF. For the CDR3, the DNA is TGTGCCAGCAGTGAATTGGAGAACACTGAAGCTTTCTTT. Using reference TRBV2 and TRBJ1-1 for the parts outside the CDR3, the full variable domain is EPEVTQTPSHQVTQMGQEVILRCVPISNHLYFYWYRQILGQKVEFLVSFYNNEISEKSEIFDDQFSVERPDGSNFTLKIRSTKLEDSAMYFCASSELENTEAFFGQGTRLTVV.

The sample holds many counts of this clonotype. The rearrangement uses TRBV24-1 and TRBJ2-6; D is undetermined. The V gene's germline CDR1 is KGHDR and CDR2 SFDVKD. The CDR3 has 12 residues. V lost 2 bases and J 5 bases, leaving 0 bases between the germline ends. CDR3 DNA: TGTGCCACCAGTGATTGGGCCAACGTCCTGACTTTC. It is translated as CATSDWANVLTF.

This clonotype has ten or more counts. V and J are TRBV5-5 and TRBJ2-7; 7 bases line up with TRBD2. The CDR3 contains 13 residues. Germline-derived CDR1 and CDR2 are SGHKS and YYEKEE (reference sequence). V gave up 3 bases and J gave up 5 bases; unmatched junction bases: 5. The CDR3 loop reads CASSSVRGNEQYV. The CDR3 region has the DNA TGTGCCAGCAGCTCCGTGCGGGGGAACGAGCAGTACGTC.

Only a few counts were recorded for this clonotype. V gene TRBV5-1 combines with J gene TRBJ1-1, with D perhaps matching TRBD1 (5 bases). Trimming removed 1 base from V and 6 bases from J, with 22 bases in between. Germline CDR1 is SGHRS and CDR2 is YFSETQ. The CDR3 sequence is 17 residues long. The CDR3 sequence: CASSLSGGLSGSPEAFF. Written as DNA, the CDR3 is TGCGCCAGCAGCTTGAGTGGTGGATTGTCAGGGTCGCCTGAAGCTTTCTTT.

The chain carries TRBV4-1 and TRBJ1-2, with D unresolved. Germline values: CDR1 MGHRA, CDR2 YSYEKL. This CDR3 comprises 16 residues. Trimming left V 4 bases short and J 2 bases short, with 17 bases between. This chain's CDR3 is CASSRPGLKVNYGYTF. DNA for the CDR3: TGCGCCAGCAGCCGCCCTGGACTGAAGGTGAACTATGGCTACACCTTC.

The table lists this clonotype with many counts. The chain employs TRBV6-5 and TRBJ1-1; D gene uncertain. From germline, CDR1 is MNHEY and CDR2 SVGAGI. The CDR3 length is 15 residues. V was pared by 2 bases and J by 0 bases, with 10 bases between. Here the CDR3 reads CASSYRRAMNTEAFF. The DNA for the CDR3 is TGTGCCAGCAGTTACAGGAGGGCCATGAACACTGAAGCTTTCTTT.

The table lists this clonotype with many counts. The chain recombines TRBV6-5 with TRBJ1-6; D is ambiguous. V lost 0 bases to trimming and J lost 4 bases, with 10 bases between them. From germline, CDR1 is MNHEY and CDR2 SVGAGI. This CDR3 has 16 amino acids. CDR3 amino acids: CASSYSWQKYNSPLHF. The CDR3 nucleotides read TGTGCCAGCAGTTACTCGTGGCAGAAATATAATTCACCCCTCCACTTT.

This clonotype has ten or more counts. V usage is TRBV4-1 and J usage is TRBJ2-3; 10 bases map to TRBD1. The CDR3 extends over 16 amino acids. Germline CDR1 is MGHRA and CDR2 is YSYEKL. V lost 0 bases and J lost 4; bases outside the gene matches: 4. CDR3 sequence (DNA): TGCGCCAGCAGCCAAGAGGATGGGACAGGGGCAGATACGCAGTATTTT. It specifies CASSQEDGTGADTQYF.

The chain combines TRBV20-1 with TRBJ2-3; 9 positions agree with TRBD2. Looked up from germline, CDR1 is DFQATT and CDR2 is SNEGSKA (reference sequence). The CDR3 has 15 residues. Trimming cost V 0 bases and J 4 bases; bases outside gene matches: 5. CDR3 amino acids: CSARDGRGGPDTQYF. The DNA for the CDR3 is TGCAGTGCTAGAGATGGGCGGGGGGGCCCAGATACGCAGTATTTT.

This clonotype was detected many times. The CDR3 DNA is TGCAGTGCTAGATTCGGGACACGAAGCAATCAGCCCCAGCATTTT. Its translation is CSARFGTRSNQPQHF. This rearrangement joins TRBV20-1 to TRBJ1-5, with D perhaps matching TRBD1 (6 bases). Germline values: CDR1 DFQATT, CDR2 SNEGSKA (reference sequence). This CDR3 has 15 residues. V was shortened by 2 bases and J by 1 base, with 12 bases between the two germline ends.

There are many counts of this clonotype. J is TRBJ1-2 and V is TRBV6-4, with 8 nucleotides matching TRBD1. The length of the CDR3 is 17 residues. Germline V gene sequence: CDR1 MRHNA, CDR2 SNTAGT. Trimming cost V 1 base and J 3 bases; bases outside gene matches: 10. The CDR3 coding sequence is TGTGCCAGCAGTGACTTGAGCCAGGGGGCAGAGGACTATGGCTACACCTTC. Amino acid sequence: CASSDLSQGAEDYGYTF.

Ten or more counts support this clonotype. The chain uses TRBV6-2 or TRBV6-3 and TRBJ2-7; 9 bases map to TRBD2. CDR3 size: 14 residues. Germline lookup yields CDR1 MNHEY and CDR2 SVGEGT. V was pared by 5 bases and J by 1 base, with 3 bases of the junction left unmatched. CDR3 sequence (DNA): TGTGCCAGCAGTAGACTAGCGGTGTCCTACGAGCAGTACTTC. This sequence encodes CASSRLAVSYEQYF.

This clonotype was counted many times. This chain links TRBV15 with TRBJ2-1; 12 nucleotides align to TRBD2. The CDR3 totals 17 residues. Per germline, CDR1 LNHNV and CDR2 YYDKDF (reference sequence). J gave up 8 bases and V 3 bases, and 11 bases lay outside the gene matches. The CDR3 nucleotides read TGTGCCACCAGCAGCGGAAGGACTAGCGGGGCGGTCGATGAGCAGTTCTTC. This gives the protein CATSSGRTSGAVDEQFF.

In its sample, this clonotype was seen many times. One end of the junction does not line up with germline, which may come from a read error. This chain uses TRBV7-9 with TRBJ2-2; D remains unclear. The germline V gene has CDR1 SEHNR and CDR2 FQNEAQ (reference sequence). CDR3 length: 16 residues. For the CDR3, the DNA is TGTGCCAGCAGCCAAACGGACCTAATCTACACTGGGGAGCTGTTTTTT. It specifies CASSQTDLIYTGELFF.

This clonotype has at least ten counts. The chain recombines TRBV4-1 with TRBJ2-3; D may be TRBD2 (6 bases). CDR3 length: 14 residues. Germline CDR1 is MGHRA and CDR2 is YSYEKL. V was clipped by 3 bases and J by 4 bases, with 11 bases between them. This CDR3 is CASSQPGVADTQYF. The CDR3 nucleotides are TGCGCCAGCAGCCAGCCGGGGGTGGCAGATACGCAGTATTTT.

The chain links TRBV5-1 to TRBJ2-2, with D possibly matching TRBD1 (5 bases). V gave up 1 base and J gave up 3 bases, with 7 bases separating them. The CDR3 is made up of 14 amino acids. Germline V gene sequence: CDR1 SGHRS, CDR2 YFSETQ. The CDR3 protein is CASSLTGDTGELFF. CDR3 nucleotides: TGCGCCAGCAGCTTGACAGGAGACACCGGGGAGCTGTTTTTT. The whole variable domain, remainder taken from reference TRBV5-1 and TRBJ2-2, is KAGVTQTPRYLIKTRGQQVTLSCSPISGHRSVSWYQQTPGQGLQFLFEYFSETQRNKGNFPGRFSGRQFSNSRSEMNVSTLELGDSALYLCASSLTGDTGELFFGEGSRLTVL.

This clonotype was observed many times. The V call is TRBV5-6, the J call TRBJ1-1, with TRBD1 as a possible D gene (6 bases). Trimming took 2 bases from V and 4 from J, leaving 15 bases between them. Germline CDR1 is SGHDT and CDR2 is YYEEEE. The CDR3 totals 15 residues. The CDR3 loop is CASSLRGPVGTEAFF. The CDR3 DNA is TGTGCCAGCAGCTTACGGGGGCCCGTGGGCACTGAAGCTTTCTTT.

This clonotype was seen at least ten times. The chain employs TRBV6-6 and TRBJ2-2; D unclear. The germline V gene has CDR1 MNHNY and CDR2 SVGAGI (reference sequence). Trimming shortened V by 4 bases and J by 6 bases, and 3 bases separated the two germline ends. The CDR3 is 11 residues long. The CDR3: CASSFPGELFF. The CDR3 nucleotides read TGTGCCAGCAGTTTTCCCGGGGAGCTGTTTTTT.

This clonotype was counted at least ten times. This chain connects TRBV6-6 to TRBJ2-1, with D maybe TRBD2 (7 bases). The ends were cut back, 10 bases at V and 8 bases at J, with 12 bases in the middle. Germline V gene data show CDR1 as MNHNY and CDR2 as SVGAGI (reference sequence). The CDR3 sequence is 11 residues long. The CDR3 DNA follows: TGTGCCACCCGGGGGGCAGATGAGCAGTTCTTC. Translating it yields CATRGADEQFF.

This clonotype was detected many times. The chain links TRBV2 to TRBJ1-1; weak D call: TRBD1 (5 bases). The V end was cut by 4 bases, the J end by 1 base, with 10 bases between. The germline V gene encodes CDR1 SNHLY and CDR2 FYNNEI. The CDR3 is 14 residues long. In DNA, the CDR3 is TGTGCCAGCAGTGCACGGGGGGGGAACACTGAAGCTTTCTTT. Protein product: CASSARGGNTEAFF.

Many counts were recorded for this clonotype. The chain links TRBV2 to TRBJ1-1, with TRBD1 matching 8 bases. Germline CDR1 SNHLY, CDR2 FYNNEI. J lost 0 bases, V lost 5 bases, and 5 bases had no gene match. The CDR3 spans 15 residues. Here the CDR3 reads CASSPEDRVNTEAFF. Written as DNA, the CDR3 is TGTGCCAGCAGTCCGGAGGACAGGGTGAACACTGAAGCTTTCTTT.

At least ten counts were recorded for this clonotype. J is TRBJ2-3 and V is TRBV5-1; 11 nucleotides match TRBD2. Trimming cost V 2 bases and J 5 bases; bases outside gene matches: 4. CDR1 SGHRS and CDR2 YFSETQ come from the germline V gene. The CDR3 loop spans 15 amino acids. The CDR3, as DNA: TGCGCCAGCAGCTTAACTAGCGGGGGTGGAGATACGCAGTATTTT. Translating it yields CASSLTSGGGDTQYF.

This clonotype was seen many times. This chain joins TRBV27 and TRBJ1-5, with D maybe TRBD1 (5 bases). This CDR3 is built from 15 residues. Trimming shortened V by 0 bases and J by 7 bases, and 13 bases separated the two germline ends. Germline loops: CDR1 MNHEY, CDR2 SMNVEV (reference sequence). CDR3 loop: CASSLSTPRTQPQHF. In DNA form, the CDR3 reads TGTGCCAGCAGTTTATCAACTCCGAGGACACAGCCCCAGCATTTT.

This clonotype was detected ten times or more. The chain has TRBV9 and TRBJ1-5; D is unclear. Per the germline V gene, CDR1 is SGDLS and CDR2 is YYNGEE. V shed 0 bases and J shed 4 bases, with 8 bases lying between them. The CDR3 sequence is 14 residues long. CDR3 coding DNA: TGTGCCAGCAGCGTAGACAGTTCAAATCAGCCCCAGCATTTT. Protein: CASSVDSSNQPQHF.